This T cell receptor beta chain was recovered during a study of high-grade serous ovarian cancer treatment subgroups. Study at large: Samples averaged around 14,000 reads and approximately 7,000 unique TCR beta rearrangements. Points from the study as a whole: Same-patient tumor repertoires overlapped at roughly 0.095 to 0.8; different patients barely overlapped. Without spatial data, bulk sequencing limits insight into HGSC tumor diversity. Only CDR3 was analyzed; CDR1 and CDR2 were not.

This CDR3 is 13 amino acids long. Germline values: CDR1 GTSNPN, CDR2 SVGIG (reference sequence). V lost 5 bases to trimming and J lost 3 bases, with 11 bases between them. On this clone itself: Its cognate antigen is unknown.

Repertoires were generated with immunoSEQ multiplex PCR, while TCRdb's copy carries only in-frame clones and drops some. The table lists 500 to 600 clones, more than 65% of them singletons. Tumor tissue was taken before any definitive surgery or chemotherapy was given. The origin of this receptor is a human donor with high-grade serous ovarian cancer. The V and J genes are TRBV30 and TRBJ1-5; no firm D call. Sequencing was performed on tumor tissue. The CDR3 region is CAWSLRNNQPQHF. CDR3 sequence (DNA): TGTGCCTGGTCTTTACGAAACAATCAGCCCCAGCATTTT.